This paragraph covers one TCR beta chain sequence. In its sample, this clone was seen a few times. The antigen this receptor binds is unknown. No per-base quality is available; no much larger clone lies one base away. Whole blood was collected in K2EDTA tubes by collaborating institutions according to the institutions' own protocols. For TCRbeta analysis, collaborators shipped samples as frozen whole blood, isolated PBMCs, or DNA extracted from either of those sample types. This sample was taken from a study of blood T cell repertoires in COVID-19 (dated by TCRdb to about 2020). About the full investigation: The collaborator samples originated in the United States, Italy and Spain and spanned the acute and convalescent phases of COVID-19. The material from the prospective study consisted of cDNA or gDNA derived from T cells, B-cell-depleted T cells, or PBMCs. The dataset comprised deeply sampled blood TCRbeta repertoires from subjects exposed to, actively infected with, or recovered from COVID-19. Where available, HLA class I and class II types were taken from metadata supplied by the sample provider and were not determined by assay-based typing. A de-identified subject ID, COVID-19 status, age in years and sex were almost always included in the sample metadata. The repertoires were made available in a free public database intended to serve as a resource for research on the immune response to SARS-CoV-2. Samples came from the ongoing ImmuneRACE study (first 160 participants) plus 1,254 subjects from 6 global collaborators. General findings and caveats noted by the study authors: The amount of clinical and demographic metadata varied by source and participant and was provided uncurated.

TCRbeta CDR3 regions were amplified from genomic DNA using the immunoSEQ Assay, a bias-controlled multiplex PCR. As for how the authors treated the data: The number of nucleated cells in each sample was estimated by amplification of reference gene primers within the assay. Sequence reads were collapsed and filtered to measure the absolute abundance of every unique TCRbeta CDR3 rearrangement. For each sample, productive Simpson clonality was calculated as the square root of Simpson's diversity index over productive rearrangements. TCRdb holds this immuneACCESS table with in-frame rearrangements only. Some clones are missing; in checked studies, unresolved V genes explain under half, and the rest has no known cause. V and J calls plus clone size are reproduced from that table; the DNA served to infer D and trimming. Across this sample there are approximately 180,000 clones, with 87% seen only once. About 2.7% of the sample lies in the top ten.

CDR1 and CDR2, per the germline V gene, are MNHEY and SVGAGI. For this chain, trimming is 5 bases at the V end and 8 bases at the J end, and the number of junction bases without a gene match is 9. The CDR3 numbers 15 residues from cysteine through phenylalanine. The entry retains the CDR3 DNA only, 45 bases that are in frame from base 1. The chain was built from TRBV6-5 and TRBJ1-2; TRBD1 matches 12 bases in the middle. The sequenced material came from peripheral blood. This sequence originates from a man between 35 and 55 years old with active or convalescent COVID-19. In nucleotide form, the sequence is TGTGCCAGCAGTAACCCGGGACAGGGGGCGATGGGCTACACCTTC. Its protein reads: CASSNPGQGAMGYTF.